This passage covers 10 T cell receptor beta chains from one sample sequenced in a study of T cell clonality in common variable immunodeficiency. Study-wide results and caveats: Fewer deletions and N-nucleotide insertions were reportedly seen in common variable immunodeficiency TCR beta sequences.

These receptors have no known antigen. Sequencing was performed with immunoSEQ multiplex PCR; in TCRdb, only in-frame clones are kept and a portion is missing. The sample includes some 27,000 clones, none of them occurring once. Sequenced input: peripheral blood mononuclear cells. The receptors stem from a human donor with common variable immunodeficiency.

A remark on this clone: Read sequence stops 3 residues before the CDR3 end, and the germline J gene provides the missing end. This sequence joins TRBV5-1 and TRBJ2-7, with D possibly being TRBD1 (5 bases). V shed 4 bases and J shed 1 base, with 12 bases lying between them. The CDR3 is 14 residues long. Germline V gene lookup returns CDR1 SGHRS and CDR2 YFSETQ. The covered CDR3 bases are TGCGCCAGCAGCCTCGATCAGGGTTCCTACGAG. Translating it yields CASSLDQGSYE. The full CDR3 is CASSLDQGSYEQYF.

This clone was observed many times. The sequence runs out 3 residues before the end of the CDR3; the remainder is reconstructed from the germline J gene. This chain connects TRBV30 to TRBJ2-5; D tentatively fits TRBD1 or TRBD2 (5 bases each). The CDR3 length is 13 residues. V was shortened by 5 bases and J by 4 bases, with 14 bases between the two germline ends. The V gene's germline CDR1 is GTSNPN and CDR2 SVGIG (reference sequence). The DNA read from the CDR3 is TGTGCCTGGCGCAGGGCTGGAGGAGAGACC. This gives the protein CAWRRAGGET. The whole CDR3 protein is CAWRRAGGETQYF.

Concerning this clone itself: The CDR3 end falls 3 residues outside the read, so it is completed with the germline J gene. The genes are TRBV18 and TRBJ2-3; D possibly corresponds to TRBD2 (5 bases). The length of the CDR3 is 16 residues. The germline gives CDR1 KGHSH, CDR2 LQKENI. Trimming removed 3 bases at V and 2 bases at J, with 15 bases between. Incomplete CDR3 DNA: TGTGCCAGCTCACCCCCTAGCCTGGCCCCCACAGATACG. Translation gives CASSPPSLAPTDT. In full, the CDR3 reads CASSPPSLAPTDTQYF.

Remarks on this clone: Read coverage stops 3 residues before the CDR3 terminus; the germline J gene supplies the remainder. This chain joins TRBV30 and TRBJ2-7; TRBD2 is a possible D gene (5 bases). Germline loops: CDR1 GTSNPN, CDR2 SVGIG (reference sequence). The CDR3 sequence is 12 residues long. Trimming took 0 bases from V and 6 from J, leaving 9 bases between them. CDR3 DNA (partial): TGTGCCTGGAGTGTACCACGGGGCGAG. Translating it yields CAWSVPRGE. The entire CDR3 is CAWSVPRGEQYF. The full variable domain, rest sourced from reference TRBV30 and TRBJ2-7, is SQTIHQWPATLVQPVGSPLSLECTVEGTSNPNLYWYRQAAGRGLQLLFYSVGIGQISSEVPQNLSASRPQDRQFILSSKKLLLSDSGFYLCAWSVPRGEQYFGPGTRLTVT.

On this clone: The sequenced fragment ends 3 residues before the CDR3 boundary, so the rest is inferred from the germline J gene. The chain has TRBV19 and TRBJ1-2; no clear D. The germline gives CDR1 LNHDA, CDR2 SQIVND (reference sequence). This CDR3 has 16 residues. The covered CDR3 bases are TGTGCCAGTAGTATTTCTTTTGGTGATCCGACTCTGAGC. Translating it yields CASSISFGDPTLS. In full, the CDR3 reads CASSISFGDPTLSYTF.

This clone has just a few counts. The CDR3 end is not reached by the read, which stops 3 residues before it; the germline J gene fills it in. This chain joins TRBV18 and TRBJ1-1; D call uncertain. CDR3 length: 15 amino acids. In germline, CDR1 is KGHSH, CDR2 LQKENI. V lost 1 base and J lost 7, with 16 bases in between. The CDR3 bases that were read are TGTGCCAGCTCACCACTTAGGGTGGGTGTGGGTGAA. The encoded protein is CASSPLRVGVGE. The CDR3 in full is CASSPLRVGVGEAFF.

With respect to this clone: The read comes to an end 3 residues before the CDR3 does, leaving the germline J gene to fill in the end. The chain couples TRBV14 to TRBJ2-7, with 7 bases identical to TRBD1. After removal of 4 bases from V and 2 bases from J, the junction contained 2 bases not matched to a gene. CDR3 length equals 13 residues. The germline V gene has CDR1 SGHDN and CDR2 FVKESK. CDR3 loop: CASSPGTAYEQYF. The sequenced part of the CDR3 DNA is TGTGCCAGCAGCCCCGGGACAGCCTACGAG. The variable domain in full, completed from reference TRBV14 and TRBJ2-7, reads EAGVTQFPSHSVIEKGQTVTLRCDPISGHDNLYWYRRVMGKEIKFLLHFVKESKQDESGMPNNRFLAERTGGTYSTLKVQPAELEDSGVYFCASSPGTAYEQYFGPGTRLTVT.

This clone has at least ten counts. The read finishes 3 residues shy of the CDR3 end, and the germline J gene is used to complete it. The V call is TRBV7-2, the J call TRBJ1-4; tentative D call: TRBD1 (6 bases). Trimming removed 4 bases at V and 5 bases at J, with 14 bases between. From germline, CDR1 is SGHTA and CDR2 FQGNSA. The CDR3 is 15 residues long. The CDR3 sequence: CASSSRTVQNEKLFF. Incomplete CDR3 DNA: TGTGCCAGCAGCTCGCGGACAGTCCAGAATGAAAAA.

There are a few counts of this clone. The read ends 3 residues shy of where the CDR3 ends; the end is completed using the germline J gene. V and J are TRBV2 and TRBJ2-7; 7 bases agree with TRBD2. Germline V gene data show CDR1 as SNHLY and CDR2 as FYNNEI. The trim removed 4 bases at V and 2 bases at J, leaving 8 bases unmatched. The CDR3 has 15 residues. CDR3 DNA, as far as it was read: TGTGCCAGCAGTGGGTTGTACAGCGGGGCCTACGAG. Translation gives CASSGLYSGAYE. From start to end, the CDR3 is CASSGLYSGAYEQYF.

Remarks on this clone: The CDR3 end is not reached by the read, which stops 3 residues before it; the germline J gene fills it in. This chain connects TRBV18 to TRBJ1-4; 8 positions match TRBD1. CDR1 KGHSH and CDR2 LQKENI come from the germline V gene. Trimming cost V 4 bases and J 2 bases; bases outside gene matches: 3. The CDR3 spans 15 residues. The chain's CDR3 is CASSLRQGTNEKLFF. The sequenced CDR3 bases are TGTGCCAGCTCACTTCGACAGGGGACTAATGAAAAA.